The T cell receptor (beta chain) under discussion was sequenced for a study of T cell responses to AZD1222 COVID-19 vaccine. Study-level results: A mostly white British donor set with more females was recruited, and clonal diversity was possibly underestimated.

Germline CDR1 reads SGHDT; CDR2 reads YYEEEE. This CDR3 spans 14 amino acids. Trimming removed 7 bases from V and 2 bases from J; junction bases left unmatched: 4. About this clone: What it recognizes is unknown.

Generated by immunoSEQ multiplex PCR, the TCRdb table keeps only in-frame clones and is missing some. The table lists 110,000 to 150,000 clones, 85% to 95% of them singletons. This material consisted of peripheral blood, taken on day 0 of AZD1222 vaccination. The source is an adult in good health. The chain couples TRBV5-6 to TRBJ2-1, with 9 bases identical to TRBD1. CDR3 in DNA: TGTGCCAGCTGGCGACAGGGGGCCTACAATGAGCAGTTCTTC. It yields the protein CASWRQGAYNEQFF.